A single sample is the source of the 18 T cell receptor beta chains below, sequenced in a study of blood T cell repertoires in COVID-19. The repertoire was sequenced with immunoSEQ multiplex PCR; TCRdb's copy has only in-frame clones and lacks some. The sample holds some 200,000 clones, more than 75% seen once. Sequenced material: peripheral blood. The receptors shown here come from a man older than 75 with acute or convalescent COVID-19.

This clone was seen many times. The V gene is TRBV5-4, the J gene TRBJ2-2; 7 positions agree with TRBD2. Germline lookup yields CDR1 SGHNT and CDR2 YYREEE (reference sequence). The CDR3 loop spans 15 amino acids. V was pared by 2 bases and J by 6 bases, with 7 bases of the junction left unmatched. CDR3 in amino acids: CASSFAGDRAGELFF. In nucleotides, the CDR3 is TGTGCCAGCAGCTTTGCGGGGGATCGAGCCGGGGAGCTGTTTTTT.

The chain links TRBV4-1 to TRBJ2-2, with D perhaps matching TRBD1 (5 bases). Looked up from germline, CDR1 is MGHRA and CDR2 is YSYEKL. V was cut by 2 bases and J by 1 base, with 8 bases left in between. The CDR3 has 15 amino acids. CDR3 loop: CASSQYQGNTGELFF. CDR3 bases: TGCGCCAGCAGCCAATATCAGGGGAACACCGGGGAGCTGTTTTTT.

This CDR3 is CASSPTRGQETQYF. DNA for the CDR3: TGTGCCAGCAGCCCCACCCGCGGCCAAGAGACCCAGTACTTC. This chain joins TRBV7-9 and TRBJ2-5; D gene unclear. V shed 5 bases and J shed 1 base, with 11 bases lying between them. Germline V gene sequence: CDR1 SEHNR, CDR2 FQNEAQ (reference sequence). The CDR3 is 14 residues long.

V and J are TRBV7-2 and TRBJ2-7; 7 nucleotides line up with TRBD1. Germline V lookup: CDR1 SGHTA, CDR2 FQGNSA. The CDR3 is made up of 16 amino acids. V lost 1 base and J lost 2; bases outside the gene matches: 8. CDR3 sequence reads: CASSLGTGGGTYEQYF. The CDR3 DNA is TGTGCCAGCAGCTTAGGGACAGGTGGCGGTACCTACGAGCAGTACTTC.

The chain uses TRBV7-8 and TRBJ1-4; 8 nucleotides match TRBD1. This CDR3 is built from 13 residues. Germline CDR1 SGHVS, CDR2 FQNEAQ. J lost 8 bases, V lost 5 bases, and 4 bases had no gene match. CDR3 in DNA: TGTGCCAGCAGCCCCGCAGGGGGCGAAAAACTGTTTTTT. Translated: CASSPAGGEKLFF.

V gene TRBV18 combines with J gene TRBJ1-2, with TRBD1 as a possible D gene (5 bases). Germline CDR1 and CDR2: KGHSH and LQKENI. There are 15 residues in the CDR3. Trimming pared 0 bases from V and 4 bases from J, leaving 12 bases between. The CDR3 loop reads CASSPPGAGVYGYTF. The CDR3 bases are TGTGCCAGCTCACCACCGGGCGCGGGGGTCTATGGCTACACCTTC.

The chain couples TRBV10-3 to TRBJ2-7; tentative D call: TRBD1 (6 bases). This CDR3 has 13 residues. In germline, CDR1 is ENHRY, CDR2 SYGVKD. Trimming cost V 7 bases and J 2 bases, with 12 bases left between them. CDR3 region: CAINRDTTYEQYF. The CDR3 DNA is TGTGCCATCAACCGGGACACTACCTACGAGCAGTACTTC.

This clone was counted a single time. The V call is TRBV5-1, the J call TRBJ2-1, with TRBD2 matching 8 bases. V lost 4 bases, J lost 7 bases, and 4 bases stayed unmatched. From germline, CDR1 is SGHRS and CDR2 YFSETQ. The CDR3 consists of 13 residues. CDR3 residues: CASSEGLVNEQFF. CDR3 nucleotides: TGCGCCAGCAGCGAGGGACTAGTAAATGAGCAGTTCTTC.

This clone appeared a few times. The J gene is TRBJ2-1, the V gene TRBV7-2; 12 positions agree with TRBD1. The CDR3 has 15 residues. The germline V gene has CDR1 SGHTA and CDR2 FQGNSA. The junction had 3 bases not matched to a gene; V was cut back by 1 base and J by 8 bases. The CDR3 spells CASSLGDRGPYEQFF. As DNA, the CDR3 is TGTGCCAGCAGCTTAGGGGACAGGGGGCCTTATGAGCAGTTCTTC.

This chain links TRBV7-2 with TRBJ1-2; D is perhaps TRBD1 (5 bases). Trimming took 4 bases from V and 8 from J, leaving 20 bases between them. CDR1 and CDR2 (germline): SGHTA, FQGNSA. This CDR3 has 15 amino acids. This CDR3 reads CASSSQLGGGEGYTF. The DNA for the CDR3 is TGTGCCAGCAGCTCCCAGCTGGGGGGGGGAGAAGGCTACACCTTC. Full variable domain (rest looked up from reference TRBV7-2 and TRBJ1-2): GAGVSQSPSNKVTEKGKDVELRCDPISGHTALYWYRQSLGQGLEFLIYFQGNSAPDKSGLPSDRFSAERTGGSVSTLTIQRTQQEDSAVYLCASSSQLGGGEGYTFGSGTRLTVV.

The chain joins TRBV6-6 to TRBJ2-3, with 7 positions matching TRBD1. Germline V gene lookup returns CDR1 MNHNY and CDR2 SVGAGI (reference sequence). This CDR3 has 14 amino acids. The V and J ends lost 3 bases and 4 bases, in that order; junction bases with no gene match: 4. CDR3 region: CASSYDRVSDTQYF. Here the CDR3 DNA reads TGTGCCAGCAGTTATGACAGGGTCTCAGATACGCAGTATTTT.

The rearrangement joins TRBV7-2 to TRBJ1-3; tentative D call: TRBD1 (5 bases). V dropped 5 bases and J dropped 5 bases, with 10 bases sitting between them. This CDR3 spans 13 amino acids. The germline V gene encodes CDR1 SGHTA and CDR2 FQGNSA. The CDR3 sequence: CASSPQGRNTIYF. In DNA, the CDR3 is TGTGCCAGCAGCCCCCAGGGCAGAAACACCATATATTTT.

This chain connects TRBV10-3 to TRBJ1-3; D is perhaps TRBD1 (5 bases). This CDR3 comprises 15 residues. V was clipped by 3 bases and J by 0 bases, with 9 bases between them. Germline lookup yields CDR1 ENHRY and CDR2 SYGVKD. CDR3 nucleotides: TGTGCCATCAGTGACGCACAGGCCTCTGGAAACACCATATATTTT. It specifies CAISDAQASGNTIYF.

The J gene is TRBJ1-4, the V gene TRBV7-8; the D gene is possibly TRBD1 (5 bases). Germline V gene data show CDR1 as SGHVS and CDR2 as FQNEAQ. Trimming took off 5 bases at V and 8 bases at J, with 18 bases between the two ends. The CDR3 totals 15 residues. As DNA, the CDR3 is TGTGCCAGCAGCCGAGCTCGGGGGGTGGAGGAAAAACTGTTTTTT. Translated: CASSRARGVEEKLFF.

J is TRBJ1-4 and V is TRBV5-1; D might be TRBD1 (6 bases). The CDR3 spans 15 residues. V was cut by 2 bases and J by 8 bases, with 16 bases left in between. Germline CDR1 and CDR2: SGHRS and YFSETQ. The CDR3 sequence: CASSLPGTTGEKLFF. For the CDR3, the DNA is TGCGCCAGCAGCTTACCCGGGACAACGGGAGAAAAACTGTTTTTT.

This clone showed up just a few times. The chain employs TRBV28 and TRBJ1-2; a possible D gene is TRBD1 (6 bases). CDR3 length: 13 amino acids. Trimming took 2 bases from V and 6 from J, leaving 10 bases between them. Germline CDR1 and CDR2: MDHEN and SYDVKM. CDR3 coding DNA: TGTGCCAGCAGTTTACCGGCAGGGGATGGCTACACCTTC. Translating it yields CASSLPAGDGYTF.

This chain joins TRBV6-5 and TRBJ1-5; D possibly corresponds to TRBD1 (6 bases). The germline V gene encodes CDR1 MNHEY and CDR2 SVGAGI. V gave up 8 bases and J gave up 5 bases, with 16 bases separating them. The CDR3 has 14 residues. CDR3 region: CASRARGAYQPQHF. The CDR3 nucleotides are TGTGCCAGCCGGGCCCGGGGGGCATATCAGCCCCAGCATTTT.

A single count supports this clone. V is TRBV7-2 and J is TRBJ1-2, with 8 bases aligning to TRBD1. The CDR3 covers 15 residues. In germline, CDR1 is SGHTA, CDR2 FQGNSA. V lost 3 bases and J lost 2; bases outside the gene matches: 5. The CDR3 region has the DNA TGTGCCAGCAGCTTTTATGGACAGGGAAACTATGGCTACACCTTC. This translates into CASSFYGQGNYGYTF.